This passage covers 7 T cell receptor beta chains from one sample sequenced in a study of blood T cell repertoires in COVID-19. Here immunoSEQ multiplex PCR was the method, and the copy in TCRdb shows in-frame clones only, minus some. The data contain about 30,000 clones, 85% of them singletons. The sequencing input was peripheral blood. These receptors were taken from a man between 60 and 75 years old with active COVID-19.

The rearrangement uses TRBV16 and TRBJ2-5, with D possibly TRBD2 on 5 matching bases. Per the germline V gene, CDR1 is KGHSY and CDR2 is FQNENV. The CDR3 is 12 amino acids. V was cut by 0 bases and J by 10 bases, with 9 bases left in between. The DNA of the CDR3 is TGTGCCAGCAGCCAATCGGGAGCGGACCAGTACTTC. This encodes CASSQSGADQYF. Full variable domain (missing parts from reference TRBV16 and TRBJ2-5): GEEVAQTPKHLVRGEGQKAKLYCAPIKGHSYVFWYQQVLKNEFKFLISFQNENVFDETGMPKERFSAKCLPNSPCSLEIQATKLEDSAVYFCASSQSGADQYFGPGTRLLVL.

The chain joins TRBV18 to TRBJ2-2; D remains unclear. The CDR3 has 16 residues. Trimming cost V 2 bases and J 0 bases, with 10 bases left between them. Germline assignment: CDR1 KGHSH and CDR2 LQKENI. The CDR3 region is CASSPINFPNTGELFF. CDR3 nucleotide sequence: TGTGCCAGCTCACCAATAAACTTCCCGAACACCGGGGAGCTGTTTTTT.

The chain employs TRBV2 and TRBJ1-4, with 7 bases identical to TRBD1. J was trimmed by 8 bases and V by 5 bases; bases with no gene match: 11. The CDR3 runs 15 residues. Germline CDR1 is SNHLY and CDR2 is FYNNEI. The CDR3 protein is CASSSSTGLREKLFF. The CDR3 DNA sequence: TGTGCCAGCAGTTCATCGACAGGGCTTCGGGAAAAACTGTTTTTT.

The V and J genes are TRBV5-1 and TRBJ2-5, with a possible D match to TRBD2 (7 bases). V was clipped by 4 bases and J by 5 bases, with 21 bases between them. CDR1 is SGHRS, CDR2 YFSETQ, per germline. The length of the CDR3 is 16 residues. CDR3 sequence: CASSPGASGYRETQYF. The CDR3 region has the DNA TGCGCCAGCAGCCCAGGGGCTAGCGGTTACCGGGAGACCCAGTACTTC.

J is TRBJ2-4 and V is TRBV28, with D perhaps matching TRBD2 (5 bases). Trimming left V 6 bases short and J 1 base short, with 16 bases between. This CDR3 is 16 amino acids long. Germline V lookup: CDR1 MDHEN, CDR2 SYDVKM. In DNA, the CDR3 is TGTGCCAGCAGCCCCCGCGGGCGGGCCGCCAAAAACATTCAGTACTTC. Translated: CASSPRGRAAKNIQYF.

This clone was detected only a few times. This chain uses TRBV7-3 with TRBJ2-2; TRBD2 matches 12 bases. CDR3 length: 16 amino acids. Per germline, CDR1 SGHTA and CDR2 FQGTGA. J was trimmed by 7 bases and V by 5 bases; bases with no gene match: 8. This CDR3 is CASSGLAGTLGGELFF. The CDR3 DNA is TGTGCCAGCAGCGGACTAGCGGGAACCCTGGGCGGGGAGCTGTTTTTT.

V is TRBV9 and J is TRBJ2-2, with TRBD2 matching 7 bases. The length of the CDR3 is 16 residues. CDR1 SGDLS and CDR2 YYNGEE come from the germline V gene. Germline trimming cut 4 bases from V and 8 bases from J; bases unmatched to any gene: 14. Here the CDR3 reads CASSPRMAGVGGELFF. CDR3 bases: TGTGCCAGCAGCCCACGTATGGCGGGAGTTGGGGGGGAGCTGTTTTTT.